This T cell receptor beta chain was obtained from a study of CD8 T cells in ankylosing spondylitis. Trimming shortened V by 3 bases and J by 0 bases, and 12 bases separated the two germline ends. The CDR3 sequence is 16 residues long. The table lists this clonotype with a few counts. Its cognate antigen is unknown. By quantitative 5'-RACE with molecular barcodes, the TCR beta libraries were made. TCRdb used MiXCR to reprocess the 5' RACE reads, holding one entry per CDR3 protein. The table lists 200,000 or so distinct CDR3 sequences, about 18% of them singletons. Points from the study as a whole: In the blood and synovial fluid of reactive arthritis, some motif variants had been previously reported. Apparently characteristic of ankylosing spondylitis blood was a TCR beta motif (about 8 highly homologous variants).

This TCR was recovered from a male donor under 30 with ankylosing spondylitis or in good health (not recorded which). Sequenced: blood, either unsorted or a sorted T cell fraction (not recorded which). The chain carries TRBV12-3 or TRBV12-4 and TRBJ2-1, with D perhaps TRBD2 (6 bases). The CDR3 bases are TGTGCCAGCAGTTTCGCTGGCGGGACCTCCTACAATGAGCAGTTCTTC. It is translated as CASSFAGGTSYNEQFF.